What follows are 24 T cell receptor beta chains derived from one specimen sequenced in a study of identical twins. TCRdb independently ran MiXCR on the 5' RACE reads; one entry per CDR3 protein. The sample contains 200,000 to 300,000 distinct CDR3 sequences, about 10% of which appear only once. Sequencing input: memory T cells sorted from blood. These receptor sequences come from a man aged 50 to 60 in good health.

This clonotype occurred many times. The chain is built from TRBV7-9 and TRBJ1-4; 8 positions match TRBD1. Unmatched junction bases numbered 12, after V lost 5 bases and J lost 7 bases. This CDR3 comprises 16 residues. From germline, CDR1 is SEHNR and CDR2 FQNEAQ (reference sequence). The CDR3 protein is CASSRRLQGGIEKLFF. The CDR3 nucleotides read TGTGCCAGCAGCCGACGTCTACAGGGGGGAATTGAAAAACTGTTTTTT.

This chain joins TRBV4-2 and TRBJ2-1; TRBD1 aligns across 7 bases. This CDR3 is built from 16 residues. Germline V CDR1 and CDR2: LGHNA, YNFKEQ. V shed 4 bases, J shed 5 bases, and the junction held 11 bases outside the gene matches. In nucleotides, the CDR3 is TGTGCCAGCAGCCTGGGGTCCGGACAGGTGAACAATGAGCAGTTCTTC. It is translated as CASSLGSGQVNNEQFF.

V usage is TRBV28 and J usage is TRBJ2-5, with D perhaps being TRBD1 or TRBD2 (5 bases each). The germline V gene encodes CDR1 MDHEN and CDR2 SYDVKM. V was trimmed by 6 bases and J by 5 bases, leaving 13 bases between them. CDR3 length: 13 residues. In nucleotides, the CDR3 is TGTGCCAGCAGCCACGGGACCCGGGAGACCCAGTACTTC. Residues: CASSHGTRETQYF. The full variable domain, rest sourced from reference TRBV28 and TRBJ2-5, is DVKVTQSSRYLVKRTGEKVFLECVQDMDHENMFWYRQDPGLGLRLIYFSYDVKMKEKGDIPEGYSVSREKKERFSLILESASTNQTSMYLCASSHGTRETQYFGPGTRLLVL.

This clonotype showed up just once. The rearrangement uses TRBV28 and TRBJ2-1; no firm D call. The germline V gene has CDR1 MDHEN and CDR2 SYDVKM. The CDR3 is 10 residues long. V lost 7 bases and J 6 bases, leaving 4 bases between the germline ends. The CDR3, as DNA: TGTGCCAGCATTGGCAATGAGCAGTTCTTC. Its translation: CASIGNEQFF.

Only a few counts were recorded for this clonotype. The rearrangement joins TRBV24-1 to TRBJ1-2, with TRBD1 matching 9 bases. CDR3 length: 15 residues. With 4 bases clipped from V and 8 bases from J, the junction kept 10 bases outside the gene matches. Germline V gene sequence: CDR1 KGHDR, CDR2 SFDVKD. CDR3 in amino acids: CATSENPGQGMGYTF. CDR3 bases: TGTGCCACCAGTGAAAATCCGGGACAGGGAATGGGCTACACCTTC.

This clonotype has just a few counts. The chain joins TRBV14 to TRBJ1-2; 7 nucleotides agree with TRBD1. The CDR3 has 15 amino acids. V shed 1 base and J 1 base; nucleotides not matched to a gene: 3. Germline CDR1 and CDR2: SGHDN and FVKESK. The CDR3 bases are TGTGCCAGCAGCCAAGCAGGGGGAGTTAACTATGGCTACACCTTC. As protein: CASSQAGGVNYGYTF.

This clonotype was seen repeatedly, ten times or more. The CDR3 nucleotides read TGTGCCAGCAGCTTACGGGGTCATGGCTACACCTTC. This gives the protein CASSLRGHGYTF. The gene calls are TRBV7-9 and TRBJ1-2; the D is unclear. The germline gives CDR1 SEHNR, CDR2 FQNEAQ (reference sequence). V lost 2 bases and J 6 bases, leaving 7 bases between the germline ends. There are 12 residues in the CDR3. The complete variable domain, with remaining parts taken from reference TRBV7-9 and TRBJ1-2, reads DTGVSQNPRHKITKRGQNVTFRCDPISEHNRLYWYRQTLGQGPEFLTYFQNEAQLEKSRLLSDRFSAERPKGSFSTLEIQRTEQGDSAMYLCASSLRGHGYTFGSGTRLTVV.

This clonotype was counted ten times or more. The rearrangement joins TRBV7-9 to TRBJ2-7; TRBD2 aligns across 14 bases. Trimming removed 8 bases from V and 3 bases from J; junction bases left unmatched: 3. The length of the CDR3 is 14 residues. Germline assignment: CDR1 SEHNR and CDR2 FQNEAQ (reference sequence). The CDR3 sequence is CASGGTSGGYEQYF. CDR3 DNA sequence: TGTGCCAGCGGGGGGACTAGCGGGGGCTACGAGCAGTACTTC.

The sample holds many counts of this clonotype. The chain combines TRBV6-2 or TRBV6-3 with TRBJ2-7; D possibly corresponds to TRBD1 (5 bases). V was pared by 7 bases and J by 0 bases, with 13 bases between. Germline V gene data show CDR1 as MNHEY and CDR2 as SVGEGT. The CDR3 runs 14 residues. The CDR3: CASTEDSSSYEQYF. Written as DNA, the CDR3 is TGTGCCAGCACCGAAGACAGTTCCTCCTACGAGCAGTACTTC.

The J gene is TRBJ2-5, the V gene TRBV28; tentatively, D is TRBD1 (7 bases). The ends were cut back, 7 bases at V and 5 bases at J, with 17 bases in the middle. Germline CDR1 is MDHEN and CDR2 is SYDVKM. The length of the CDR3 is 14 residues. CDR3 DNA: TGTGCCAGCAACACCGTTGGAGGGGGCGAGACCCAGTACTTC. Amino acid sequence: CASNTVGGGETQYF.

This clonotype was counted many times. The chain has TRBV7-9 and TRBJ2-1, with 10 bases matching TRBD1. With 1 base clipped from V and 8 bases from J, the junction kept 8 bases outside the gene matches. Per the germline V gene, CDR1 is SEHNR and CDR2 is FQNEAQ (reference sequence). The CDR3 is 16 amino acids. DNA for the CDR3: TGTGCCAGCAGCTTAGACGGGACAGGGGTTATTGATGAGCAGTTCTTC. Translated, it gives CASSLDGTGVIDEQFF.

This clonotype was picked up many times. The chain has TRBV20-1 and TRBJ2-7; a possible D gene is TRBD2 (6 bases). The V end lost 0 bases, the J end lost 5 bases, and 20 bases lay between the germline ends. Germline V gives CDR1 DFQATT, CDR2 SNEGSKA (reference sequence). This CDR3 is 16 amino acids long. CDR3 nucleotides: TGCAGTGCTAGAGATTCTCTACTCGGGAGAGGCAACGAGCAGTACTTC. It codes for CSARDSLLGRGNEQYF.

J is TRBJ1-4 and V is TRBV28; TRBD1 aligns across 8 bases. There are 14 residues in the CDR3. Germline V gene lookup returns CDR1 MDHEN and CDR2 SYDVKM. The junction had 3 bases not matched to a gene; V was cut back by 6 bases and J by 3 bases. CDR3 DNA: TGTGCCAGCAGACCGGGACAGGCTAATGAAAAACTGTTTTTT. Translation gives CASRPGQANEKLFF. The whole variable domain, filled in from reference TRBV28 and TRBJ1-4, reads DVKVTQSSRYLVKRTGEKVFLECVQDMDHENMFWYRQDPGLGLRLIYFSYDVKMKEKGDIPEGYSVSREKKERFSLILESASTNQTSMYLCASRPGQANEKLFFGSGTQLSVL.

The chain recombines TRBV5-5 with TRBJ2-5; D gene unclear. The CDR3 is 12 amino acids. V gave up 4 bases and J gave up 5 bases, with 9 bases separating them. The germline V gene encodes CDR1 SGHKS and CDR2 YYEKEE (reference sequence). The CDR3 is CASSPSTETQYF. The CDR3, as DNA: TGTGCCAGCAGCCCGTCGACGGAGACCCAGTACTTC.

The J gene is TRBJ1-1, the V gene TRBV7-8; no clear D. This CDR3 has 11 residues. Trimming left V 8 bases short and J 1 base short, with 5 bases between. Germline V gene sequence: CDR1 SGHVS, CDR2 FQNEAQ. Here the CDR3 DNA reads TGTGCCAGCGCCAAGAACACTGAAGCTTTCTTT. This gives the protein CASAKNTEAFF.

This clonotype showed up just a few times. V is TRBV20-1 and J is TRBJ2-7; the match to TRBD1 covers 9 bases. The CDR3 covers 14 residues. Losses at the gene ends were 4 bases for V and 2 bases for J; bases not matched to a gene: 6. Germline values: CDR1 DFQATT, CDR2 SNEGSKA (reference sequence). In DNA form, the CDR3 reads TGCAGTGCTAAGCCGGGACAGGGTCCCTACGAGCAGTACTTC. It translates to CSAKPGQGPYEQYF.

The sample holds many counts of this clonotype. The chain carries TRBV10-3 and TRBJ2-5, with 8 nucleotides matching TRBD1. With V trimmed by 6 bases and J by 2 bases, 5 bases remained unmatched. Germline assignment: CDR1 ENHRY and CDR2 SYGVKD. This CDR3 has 14 residues. The CDR3 is CAISDRDRQETQYF. The CDR3, as DNA: TGTGCCATCAGCGATAGGGACAGGCAAGAGACCCAGTACTTC.

The rearrangement uses TRBV5-1 and TRBJ2-3; perhaps TRBD2 as D (6 bases). Deletions cut 0 bases from V and 1 base from J, with 12 bases between. Germline assignment: CDR1 SGHRS and CDR2 YFSETQ. This CDR3 has 16 amino acids. The CDR3: CASSLDGRGGTDTQYF. CDR3 DNA: TGCGCCAGCAGCTTGGACGGGCGGGGAGGCACAGATACGCAGTATTTT.

This clonotype was found many times. The V call is TRBV10-3, the J call TRBJ1-2, with TRBD1 as a possible D gene (6 bases). CDR1 ENHRY and CDR2 SYGVKD come from the germline V gene. The ends were cut back, 8 bases at V and 8 bases at J, with 21 bases in the middle. There are 14 residues in the CDR3. CDR3 sequence: CAILEYQGLDGYTF. The DNA for the CDR3 is TGTGCCATCCTTGAATACCAGGGGCTGGACGGCTACACCTTC.

The rearrangement joins TRBV18 to TRBJ2-7; 7 nucleotides align to TRBD2. After removal of 6 bases from V and 3 bases from J, the junction contained 11 bases not matched to a gene. This CDR3 has 15 amino acids. The germline V gene has CDR1 KGHSH and CDR2 LQKENI. CDR3 DNA: TGTGCCAGCTCCCCCCAGGGTTCTAGCGGCTACGAGCAGTACTTC. Its protein product is CASSPQGSSGYEQYF.

This clonotype has at least ten counts. This sequence joins TRBV15 and TRBJ2-5; no clear D. Between the trimmed V and J ends, which lost 5 bases and 3 bases, there was a span of 4 bases. The CDR3 length is 11 residues. From germline, CDR1 is LNHNV and CDR2 YYDKDF (reference sequence). The CDR3 nucleotides are TGTGCCACCAGCGCAAAAGAGACCCAGTACTTC. Amino acid sequence: CATSAKETQYF. The variable domain in full, completed from reference TRBV15 and TRBJ2-5, reads DAMVIQNPRYQVTQFGKPVTLSCSQTLNHNVMYWYQQKSSQAPKLLFHYYDKDFNNEADTPDNFQSRRPNTSFCFLDIRSPGLGDTAMYLCATSAKETQYFGPGTRLLVL.

This clonotype has ten or more counts. V gene TRBV10-3 combines with J gene TRBJ1-5; TRBD1 agrees at 7 bases. This CDR3 comprises 14 residues. V shed 4 bases and J 7 bases; nucleotides not matched to a gene: 7. The V gene's germline CDR1 is ENHRY and CDR2 SYGVKD. For the CDR3, the DNA is TGTGCCATCAGTGGTACAGGGGAGGGCCAGCCCCAGCATTTT. Amino acids: CAISGTGEGQPQHF.

This clonotype showed up just a few times. The genes are TRBV5-6 and TRBJ2-3, with unresolved D. Trimming took 4 bases from V and 2 from J, leaving 8 bases between them. CDR3 length: 13 amino acids. Germline lookup yields CDR1 SGHDT and CDR2 YYEEEE. CDR3 amino acids: CASSAANTDTQYF. Here the CDR3 DNA reads TGTGCCAGCAGCGCTGCGAACACAGATACGCAGTATTTT.

This clonotype was detected only a few times. The chain couples TRBV7-2 to TRBJ2-6; D may be TRBD1 or TRBD2 (6 bases each). Between the trimmed V and J ends, which lost 0 bases and 17 bases, there was a span of 20 bases. The germline CDR1 and CDR2 sequences are SGHTA and FQGNSA. This CDR3 has 15 residues. CDR3 nucleotides: TGTGCCAGCAGCTTAGCCAGGGGCGCGGCGGGGCTTTTGACTTTC. This gives the protein CASSLARGAAGLLTF.